The rows below give T cell receptor beta chains drawn from one sample of a study of response to subunit inactivated influenza vaccine. TCRdb re-analysed the RT-PCR reads in MiXCR, keeping a single row per CDR3 protein. The table records around 480,000 distinct CDR3 sequences, about 10% of them present only once. The sample here was PBMCs from blood, taken 45 days after vaccination. Receptor source: a man between 50 and 59 years old who received an inactivated influenza vaccine. The CDR3 runs from the conserved cysteine through the conserved F or W. A D gene is named only where the DNA matches it firmly. Expanded clones get a size class; other rows say once, few or many, or leave the size out.

D gene: TRBD2
V gene: TRBV2
J gene: TRBJ2-1
clone size: few
CDR3 protein: CASTGTSGNFTVTTYNEQFF
CDR3 DNA: TGTGCCAGCACTGGGACTAGCGGGAATTTCACGGTGACGACCTACAATGAGCAGTTCTTC

D gene: TRBD1
V gene: TRBV3-1
J gene: TRBJ1-2
clone size: few
CDR3 protein: CASSHSLLGQAVGYTF
CDR3 DNA: TGTGCCAGCAGCCACTCCCTTCTCGGACAGGCGGTTGGCTACACCTTC

D gene: -
V gene: TRBV7-9
J gene: TRBJ2-7
clone size: -
CDR3 protein: CASSLGPGRYEQYF
CDR3 DNA: TGTGCCAGCAGCTTAGGCCCGGGGAGGTACGAGCAGTACTTC

D gene: TRBD1
V gene: TRBV20-1
J gene: TRBJ1-5
clone size: few
CDR3 protein: CSSTAGTGYYQPQHF
CDR3 DNA: TGCAGCTCCACGGCCGGGACAGGTTACTATCAGCCCCAGCATTTT

D gene: TRBD1
V gene: TRBV5-6
J gene: TRBJ2-3
clone size: once
CDR3 protein: CASSFGTGNIRTQYF
CDR3 DNA: TGTGCCAGCAGCTTTGGGACAGGAAATATTCGTACGCAGTATTTT

D gene: -
V gene: TRBV11-1
J gene: TRBJ2-5
clone size: few
CDR3 protein: CASSSEGRETQYF
CDR3 DNA: TGTGCCAGCAGCTCCGAGGGGAGGGAGACCCAGTACTTC

D gene: TRBD1
V gene: TRBV10-3
J gene: TRBJ2-2
clone size: -
CDR3 protein: CAISESGQGYGELFF
CDR3 DNA: TGTGCCATCAGTGAGTCCGGACAGGGTTACGGGGAGCTGTTTTTT

D gene: TRBD1
V gene: TRBV12-3/TRBV12-4
J gene: TRBJ1-5
clone size: -
CDR3 protein: CASSRRTGRYSNQPQHF
CDR3 DNA: TGTGCCAGCAGCCGACGGACAGGGAGATATAGCAATCAGCCCCAGCATTTT

D gene: -
V gene: TRBV6-1
J gene: TRBJ1-5
clone size: few
CDR3 protein: CASSEGQIYQPQHF
CDR3 DNA: TGTGCCAGCAGTGAAGGACAGATTTATCAGCCCCAGCATTTT

D gene: TRBD2
V gene: TRBV11-2
J gene: TRBJ2-4
clone size: -
CDR3 protein: CASSLEAGEVAKNIQYF
CDR3 DNA: TGTGCCAGCAGCTTAGAGGCGGGGGAGGTAGCCAAAAACATTCAGTACTTC

D gene: TRBD2
V gene: TRBV5-1
J gene: TRBJ2-1
clone size: many
CDR3 protein: CASSLVAGGHNEQFF
CDR3 DNA: TGTGCCAGCAGCTTAGTGGCGGGGGGGCACAATGAGCAGTTCTTC

D gene: TRBD2
V gene: TRBV12-3/TRBV12-4
J gene: TRBJ2-1
clone size: -
CDR3 protein: CASRAGGLYEQFF
CDR3 DNA: TGTGCCAGTAGAGCGGGGGGGCTCTATGAGCAGTTCTTC

D gene: -
V gene: TRBV7-9
J gene: TRBJ1-1
clone size: many
CDR3 protein: CATVGTEAFF
CDR3 DNA: TGTGCCACCGTCGGGACTGAAGCTTTCTTT

D gene: TRBD1
V gene: TRBV10-3
J gene: TRBJ2-3
clone size: few
CDR3 protein: CAISAGTGISDTQYF
CDR3 DNA: TGTGCCATCAGCGCCGGGACAGGGATTTCAGATACGCAGTATTTT

D gene: -
V gene: TRBV29-1
J gene: TRBJ2-5
clone size: -
CDR3 protein: CSVEPRGGGETQYF
CDR3 DNA: TGCAGCGTTGAACCCCGTGGGGGCGGGGAGACCCAGTACTTC

D gene: -
V gene: TRBV27
J gene: TRBJ1-6
clone size: many
CDR3 protein: CASSLSVNSPLHF
CDR3 DNA: TGTGCCAGCAGTTTATCAGTTAATTCACCCCTCCACTTT

D gene: TRBD2
V gene: TRBV20-1
J gene: TRBJ2-5
clone size: few
CDR3 protein: CSARSSGGKETQYF
CDR3 DNA: TGCAGTGCTAGGTCTAGCGGGGGGAAAGAGACCCAGTACTTC

D gene: -
V gene: TRBV20-1
J gene: TRBJ2-7
clone size: few
CDR3 protein: CSASGASEQYF
CDR3 DNA: TGCAGTGCTAGTGGGGCGTCCGAGCAGTACTTC

D gene: -
V gene: TRBV10-3
J gene: TRBJ2-3
clone size: many
CDR3 protein: CAISSGIHTDTQYF
CDR3 DNA: TGTGCCATCAGCTCCGGGATCCACACAGATACGCAGTATTTT

D gene: -
V gene: TRBV27
J gene: TRBJ2-1
clone size: few
CDR3 protein: CASSTRADLSYNEQFF
CDR3 DNA: TGTGCCAGCAGTACCCGAGCGGACCTCTCCTACAATGAGCAGTTCTTC

D gene: -
V gene: TRBV7-2
J gene: TRBJ2-2
clone size: many
CDR3 protein: CASSLMPGPGELFF
CDR3 DNA: TGTGCCAGCAGCTTAATGCCTGGACCCGGGGAGCTGTTTTTT

D gene: -
V gene: TRBV5-6
J gene: TRBJ1-6
clone size: many
CDR3 protein: CASSLLRQASNSPLHF
CDR3 DNA: TGTGCCAGCAGCTTGTTGCGGCAGGCGAGTAATTCACCCCTCCACTTT

D gene: -
V gene: TRBV20-1
J gene: TRBJ1-1
clone size: many
CDR3 protein: CSAPTPTGTNTEAFF
CDR3 DNA: TGCAGTGCTCCCACCCCCACGGGCACGAACACTGAAGCTTTCTTT

D gene: -
V gene: TRBV4-1
J gene: TRBJ2-1
clone size: few
CDR3 protein: CASSLILSLPGQYINNEQFF
CDR3 DNA: TGCGCCAGCAGCCTAATACTATCCCTGCCCGGACAGTACATCAACAATGAGCAGTTCTTC

D gene: TRBD1
V gene: TRBV7-9
J gene: TRBJ1-1
clone size: few
CDR3 protein: CASSLGSRTGEGSAFF
CDR3 DNA: TGTGCCAGCAGCTTGGGGTCAAGGACAGGGGAAGGCTCGGCTTTCTTT